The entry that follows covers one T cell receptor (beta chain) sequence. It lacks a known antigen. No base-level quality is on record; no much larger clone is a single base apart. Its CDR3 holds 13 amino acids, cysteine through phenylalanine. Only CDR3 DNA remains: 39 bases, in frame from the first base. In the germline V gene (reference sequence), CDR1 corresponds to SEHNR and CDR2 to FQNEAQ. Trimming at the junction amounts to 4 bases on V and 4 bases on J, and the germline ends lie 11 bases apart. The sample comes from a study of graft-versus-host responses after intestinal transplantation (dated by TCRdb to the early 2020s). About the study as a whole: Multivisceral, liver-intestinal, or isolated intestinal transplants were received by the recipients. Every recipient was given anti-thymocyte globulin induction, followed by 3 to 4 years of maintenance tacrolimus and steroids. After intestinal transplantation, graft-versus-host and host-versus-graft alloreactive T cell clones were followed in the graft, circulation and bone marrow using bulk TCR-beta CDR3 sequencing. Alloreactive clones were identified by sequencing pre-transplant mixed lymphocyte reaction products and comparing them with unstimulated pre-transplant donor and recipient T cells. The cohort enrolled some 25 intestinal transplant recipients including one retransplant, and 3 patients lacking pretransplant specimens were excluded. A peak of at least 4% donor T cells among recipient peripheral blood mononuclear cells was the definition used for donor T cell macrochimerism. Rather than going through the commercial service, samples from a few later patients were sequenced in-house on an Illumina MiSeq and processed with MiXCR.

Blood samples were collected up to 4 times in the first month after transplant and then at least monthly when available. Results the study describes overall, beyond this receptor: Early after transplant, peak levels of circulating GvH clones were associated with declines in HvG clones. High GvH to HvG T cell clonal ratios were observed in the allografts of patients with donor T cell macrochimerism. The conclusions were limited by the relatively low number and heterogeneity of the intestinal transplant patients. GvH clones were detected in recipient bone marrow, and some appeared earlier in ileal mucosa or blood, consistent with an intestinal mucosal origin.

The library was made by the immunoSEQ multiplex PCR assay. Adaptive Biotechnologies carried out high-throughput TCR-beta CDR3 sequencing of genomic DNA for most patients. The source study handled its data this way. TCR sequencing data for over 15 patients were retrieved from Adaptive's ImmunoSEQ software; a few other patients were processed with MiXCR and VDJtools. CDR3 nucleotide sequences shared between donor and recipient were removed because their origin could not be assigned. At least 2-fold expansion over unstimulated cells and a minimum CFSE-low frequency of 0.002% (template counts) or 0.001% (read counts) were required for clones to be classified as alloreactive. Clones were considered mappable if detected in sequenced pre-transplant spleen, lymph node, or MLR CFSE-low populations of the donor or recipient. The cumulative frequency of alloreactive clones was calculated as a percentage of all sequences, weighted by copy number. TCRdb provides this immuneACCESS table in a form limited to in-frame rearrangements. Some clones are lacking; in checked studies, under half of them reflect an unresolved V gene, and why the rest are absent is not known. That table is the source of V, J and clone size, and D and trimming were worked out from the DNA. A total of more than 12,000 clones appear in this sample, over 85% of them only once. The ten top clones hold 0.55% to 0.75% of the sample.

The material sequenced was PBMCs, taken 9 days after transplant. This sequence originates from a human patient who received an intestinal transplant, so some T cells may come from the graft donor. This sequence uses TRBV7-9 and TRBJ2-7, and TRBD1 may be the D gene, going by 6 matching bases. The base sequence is TGTGCCAGCAGCTCGGACAGAAGTTACGAGCAGTACTTC. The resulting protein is CASSSDRSYEQYF.